Presented here are 24 T cell receptor beta chains from one specimen sequenced in a study of OX40 agonist ivuxolimab in advanced cancers. TCRdb keeps only in-frame clones here, not all; method: immunoSEQ multiplex PCR. The sample lists roughly 58,000 clones; around nine tenths were seen once. Sequencing was performed on CD4+ or CD8+ T cells sorted from blood, taken in a trial of the OX40 agonist ivuxolimab. Receptors were obtained from an adult with an advanced solid tumor such as melanoma, head and neck, liver or kidney cancer.

Of note for this clone: The identical CDR3 is also encoded by other nucleotide sequences in the sample. The V gene is TRBV19, the J gene TRBJ2-5, with 9 bases that match TRBD1. The germline V gene encodes CDR1 LNHDA and CDR2 SQIVND (reference sequence). V was clipped by 5 bases and J by 5 bases; unmatched bases: 9. This CDR3 is built from 15 residues. The CDR3 DNA is TGTGCCAGTAGTGCAACCGGGACAGGGCGGGAGACCCAGTACTTC. Amino acids: CASSATGTGRETQYF.

The V gene is TRBV5-8, the J gene TRBJ1-2; 7 nucleotides line up with TRBD1. Germline CDR1 and CDR2: SGHTS and YDEGEE. The CDR3 is 15 residues long. J lost 7 bases, V lost 0 bases, and 9 bases had no gene match. The chain's CDR3 is CASSLDRRGRGGYTF. The CDR3 bases are TGTGCCAGCAGCTTGGATCGTAGGGGGCGAGGTGGCTACACCTTC. Full variable domain (remainder filled in from reference TRBV5-8 and TRBJ1-2): EAGVTQSPTHLIKTRGQQATLRCSPISGHTSVYWYQQALGLGLQFLLWYDEGEERNRGNFPPRFSGRQFPNYSSELNVNALELEDSALYLCASSLDRRGRGGYTFGSGTRLTVV.

The V gene is TRBV9, the J gene TRBJ1-2; D is undetermined. Germline V CDR1 and CDR2: SGDLS, YYNGEE. The CDR3 has 15 amino acids. Trimming removed 6 bases at V and 0 bases at J, with 15 bases between. The CDR3 reads CASTLTGMTNYGYTF. CDR3 nucleotide sequence: TGTGCCAGCACCCTGACGGGGATGACTAACTATGGCTACACCTTC.

This chain uses TRBV7-8 with TRBJ2-5; no firm D call. Trimming left V 5 bases short and J 0 bases short, with 10 bases between. This CDR3 is 14 amino acids long. Looked up from germline, CDR1 is SGHVS and CDR2 is FQNEAQ. This CDR3 reads CASSQTRNQETQYF. The CDR3 DNA reads as TGTGCCAGCAGCCAGACACGTAACCAAGAGACCCAGTACTTC.

V and J are TRBV19 and TRBJ2-1; perhaps TRBD2 as D (6 bases). Trimming stripped 3 bases from V and 6 bases from J, with 18 bases between. Germline V gene data show CDR1 as LNHDA and CDR2 as SQIVND (reference sequence). The CDR3 loop spans 16 amino acids. CDR3 residues: CASSIQEGIVGNEQFF. The CDR3 DNA follows: TGTGCCAGTAGTATTCAGGAGGGAATAGTGGGCAATGAGCAGTTCTTC. The complete variable domain, with remaining parts taken from reference TRBV19 and TRBJ2-1, reads DGGITQSPKYLFRKEGQNVTLSCEQNLNHDAMYWYRQDPGQGLRLIYYSQIVNDFQKGDIAEGYSVSREKKESFPLTVTSAQKNPTAFYLCASSIQEGIVGNEQFFGPGTRLTVL.

The genes are TRBV2 and TRBJ1-5, with 7 bases matching TRBD1. The CDR3 length is 15 residues. CDR1 is SNHLY, CDR2 FYNNEI, per germline. J was trimmed by 3 bases and V by 7 bases; bases with no gene match: 9. The CDR3 DNA reads as TGTGCCAGCATGCGACAGGGAGTAGTCAATCAGCCCCAGCATTTT. This translates into CASMRQGVVNQPQHF.

The chain couples TRBV2 to TRBJ2-7; 9 bases align to TRBD1. V was pared by 4 bases and J by 3 bases, with 7 bases of the junction left unmatched. CDR1 is SNHLY, CDR2 FYNNEI, per germline. The CDR3 covers 15 residues. The CDR3 loop is CASSVGTGKLYEQYF. CDR3 DNA: TGTGCCAGCAGTGTGGGGACAGGGAAACTCTACGAGCAGTACTTC.

CDR3 loop: CASSSQENTEAFF. The CDR3 DNA sequence: TGTGCCAGCAGCTCGCAGGAGAACACTGAAGCTTTCTTT. The V gene is TRBV11-2, the J gene TRBJ1-1, with D hard to call. The CDR3 runs to 13 residues. The V gene lost 4 bases and the J gene lost 1 base, with 7 bases spanning the gap. Germline CDR1 is SGHAT and CDR2 is FQNNGV.

The rearrangement joins TRBV2 to TRBJ1-1, with D possibly matching TRBD1 (5 bases). The V and J ends lost 9 bases and 1 base respectively, with 15 bases between them. The CDR3 is 14 residues long. CDR1 is SNHLY and CDR2 is FYNNEI in the germline V gene. The CDR3 loop reads CARQTAPRNTEAFF. The CDR3 DNA sequence: TGTGCCAGACAGACAGCCCCCCGGAACACTGAAGCTTTCTTT.

The V gene is TRBV7-9, the J gene TRBJ1-6; D remains ambiguous. Germline values: CDR1 SEHNR, CDR2 FQNEAQ (reference sequence). Trimming left V 1 base short and J 4 bases short, with 8 bases between. This CDR3 has 15 residues. The CDR3 region has the DNA TGTGCCAGCAGCTTAGGTGTGGGTTATAATTCACCCCTCCACTTT. Protein: CASSLGVGYNSPLHF.

The chain links TRBV6-5 to TRBJ1-2; 8 bases map to TRBD1. This CDR3 region has 15 residues. The trim removed 1 base at V and 5 bases at J, leaving 6 bases unmatched. CDR1 and CDR2 (germline): MNHEY, SVGAGI. CDR3 sequence reads: CASSYFGQGGYGYTF. As DNA, the CDR3 is TGTGCCAGCAGTTACTTCGGACAGGGCGGGTATGGCTACACCTTC.

This clone was seen once. V usage is TRBV5-6 and J usage is TRBJ2-5, with D unclear. The V end was cut by 4 bases, the J end by 5 bases, with 12 bases between. The CDR3 runs to 13 residues. Germline V gives CDR1 SGHDT, CDR2 YYEEEE. This CDR3 reads CASSQNIGETQYF. DNA for the CDR3: TGTGCCAGCAGCCAAAACATTGGGGAGACCCAGTACTTC.

The chain links TRBV5-1 to TRBJ2-5, with 12 bases matching TRBD2. The closer fit of TRBJ2-7 to the DNA end suggests the J call may be wrong. The CDR3 sequence is 15 residues long. Per germline, CDR1 SGHRS and CDR2 YFSETQ. DNA for the CDR3: TGCGCCAGCACCCTCGGACTAGCGGGATTTTACGAGCAGTACTTC. It specifies CASTLGLAGFYEQYF.

In its sample, this clone was seen once. This sequence joins TRBV5-6 and TRBJ2-1; D may be TRBD2 (6 bases). There are 14 residues in the CDR3. V lost 5 bases and J 3 bases, leaving 12 bases between the germline ends. CDR1 and CDR2 from the germline V gene are SGHDT and YYEEEE. The DNA of the CDR3 is TGTGCCAGCAGTTGGGACTGGAACTACAATGAGCAGTTCTTC. Its translation: CASSWDWNYNEQFF.

The chain is built from TRBV6-5 and TRBJ2-3; D is ambiguous. V was cut by 0 bases and J by 1 base, with 11 bases left in between. In germline, CDR1 is MNHEY, CDR2 SVGAGI. CDR3 length: 16 residues. The CDR3 spells CASSYSSGSGTDTQYF. In nucleotides, the CDR3 is TGTGCCAGCAGTTACTCTTCCGGGTCCGGCACAGATACGCAGTATTTT.

This chain connects TRBV25-1 to TRBJ2-7; TRBD1 might be the D (5 bases). Germline lookup yields CDR1 MGHDK and CDR2 SYGVNS. This CDR3 spans 15 amino acids. V shed 1 base and J shed 6 bases, with 16 bases lying between them. The CDR3 DNA is TGTGCCAGCAGTGAATTGGCAGCAGGGTCTTCCGAGCAGTACTTC. Its protein is CASSELAAGSSEQYF.

J is TRBJ2-5 and V is TRBV18; no clear D gene. The germline V gene has CDR1 KGHSH and CDR2 LQKENI. The V and J ends lost 0 bases and 6 bases respectively, with 5 bases between them. The CDR3 runs 12 residues. CDR3 DNA: TGTGCCAGCTCACCACCGGTGAAGACCCAGTACTTC. Translation: CASSPPVKTQYF.

About this clone: An end of the junction differs from the germline gene, which may be a read error. The chain is built from TRBV2 and TRBJ1-4; D ambiguous. The CDR3 runs to 13 residues. Germline V gene data show CDR1 as SNHLY and CDR2 as FYNNEI. The CDR3 sequence: CASSEATNEKLFF. CDR3 nucleotides: TGTGCCAGCAGCGAAGCAACTAATGAAAAACTGTTTTTT. The whole variable domain, remainder taken from reference TRBV2 and TRBJ1-4, is EPEVTQTPSHQVTQMGQEVILRCVPISNHLYFYWYRQILGQKVEFLVSFYNNEISEKSEIFDDQFSVERPDGSNFTLKIRSTKLEDSAMYFCASSEATNEKLFFGSGTQLSVL.

CDR3 loop: CASSLRSTGGGWETQYF. CDR3 in DNA: TGCGCCAGCAGCCTCCGGTCGACAGGGGGCGGTTGGGAGACCCAGTACTTC. J is TRBJ2-5 and V is TRBV4-1; 10 bases line up with TRBD1. The CDR3 runs 17 residues. V dropped 4 bases and J dropped 5; count of bases not matched to a gene: 13. Germline V lookup: CDR1 MGHRA, CDR2 YSYEKL.

This sequence joins TRBV11-3 and TRBJ2-1; a possible D gene is TRBD2 (6 bases). The V and J ends lost 1 base and 9 bases respectively, with 19 bases between them. Germline V gene sequence: CDR1 SGHNT, CDR2 YENEEA. This CDR3 has 16 amino acids. CDR3 region: CASSLGRLGSGREQFF. Here the CDR3 DNA reads TGTGCCAGCAGCTTAGGACGACTAGGGAGTGGTCGTGAGCAGTTCTTC. The whole variable domain, remainder taken from reference TRBV11-3 and TRBJ2-1, is EAGVVQSPRYKIIEKKQPVAFWCNPISGHNTLYWYLQNLGQGPELLIRYENEEAVDDSQLPKDRFSAERLKGVDSTLKIQPAELGDSAVYLCASSLGRLGSGREQFFGPGTRLTVL.

The rearrangement joins TRBV7-9 to TRBJ1-6, with 9 nucleotides matching TRBD1. From germline, CDR1 is SEHNR and CDR2 FQNEAQ (reference sequence). There are 16 residues in the CDR3. The V gene end was trimmed by 2 bases and the J gene end by 2 bases; junction bases not matched to a gene: 1. The chain's CDR3 is CASSLRQGAYNSPLHF. CDR3 DNA: TGTGCCAGCAGCTTAAGACAGGGGGCCTATAATTCACCCCTCCACTTT.

This chain links TRBV4-1 with TRBJ2-4; D may be TRBD1 (6 bases). Per the germline V gene, CDR1 is MGHRA and CDR2 is YSYEKL. This CDR3 region has 18 residues. Trimming left V 5 bases short and J 3 bases short, with 23 bases between. CDR3 nucleotides: TGCGCCAGCAGCGTGAACCGGGACAATCTACACGGCAAAAACATTCAGTACTTC. Protein: CASSVNRDNLHGKNIQYF.

A remark on this clone: At one end the junction does not follow the germline gene, possibly because of a read error. CDR3 sequence: CASSLDSSSIRYF. As DNA, the CDR3 is TGCGCCAGCAGCCTGGACAGTTCGAGCATTCGGTATTTT. V usage is TRBV5-1 and J usage is TRBJ1-5, with D perhaps TRBD1 (6 bases). The germline gives CDR1 SGHRS, CDR2 YFSETQ. CDR3 length: 13 residues.

The chain employs TRBV6-1 and TRBJ1-2; D is possibly TRBD1 (6 bases). Trimming shortened V by 7 bases and J by 1 base, and 13 bases separated the two germline ends. CDR3 length: 14 residues. Germline V lookup: CDR1 MNHNS, CDR2 SASEGT. The CDR3 loop reads CASTPQGHNYGYTF. DNA of the CDR3: TGTGCCAGCACCCCGCAGGGGCATAACTATGGCTACACCTTC.